Shown below are 30 T cell receptor beta chains from a single sample sequenced in a study of T cell responses to AZD1222 COVID-19 vaccine. Repertoires were generated with immunoSEQ multiplex PCR, while TCRdb's copy carries only in-frame clones and drops some. This table holds 150,000 or so clones, approximately 90% found once. The sample was peripheral blood, taken 28 days after the second dose of the MenACWY control vaccine. These receptors all stem from an adult who received the MenACWY meningococcal vaccine as a control.

This rearrangement joins TRBV6-2 or TRBV6-3 to TRBJ1-2; TRBD1 matches 7 bases. Germline assignment: CDR1 MNHEY and CDR2 SVGEGT. The CDR3 loop spans 16 amino acids. J gave up 0 bases and V 5 bases, and 9 bases lay outside the gene matches. This CDR3 is CASSQSPGQPNYGYTF. The CDR3 DNA sequence: TGTGCCAGCAGTCAGAGTCCGGGACAGCCTAACTATGGCTACACCTTC.

This clone showed up just once. This sequence joins TRBV6-2 or TRBV6-3 and TRBJ2-5; D possibly corresponds to TRBD2 (5 bases). Trimming cost V 2 bases and J 3 bases, with 13 bases left between them. There are 15 residues in the CDR3. Germline V gene data show CDR1 as MNHEY and CDR2 as SVGEGT. CDR3 sequence (DNA): TGTGCCAGCAGTTACGTAGCGCGAACGAAAGAGACCCAGTACTTC. Its protein product is CASSYVARTKETQYF.

The J gene is TRBJ1-6, the V gene TRBV4-3; D is possibly TRBD1 (5 bases). Trimming took 1 base from V and 7 from J, leaving 14 bases between them. The V gene's germline CDR1 is LGHNA and CDR2 YSLEER. The CDR3 has 16 amino acids. CDR3 residues: CASSQVGAGGNSPLHF. The CDR3, as DNA: TGCGCCAGCAGCCAAGTCGGAGCTGGGGGGAATTCACCCCTCCACTTT.

The genes are TRBV6-4 and TRBJ2-1, with 14 bases that match TRBD2. V lost 3 bases to trimming and J lost 9 bases; unmatched junction nucleotides: 4. The CDR3 extends over 15 amino acids. The germline V gene has CDR1 MRHNA and CDR2 SNTAGT. Written as DNA, the CDR3 is TGTGCCAGCAGTGAGGGGACTAGCGGGAGTACTGAGCAGTTCTTC. This encodes CASSEGTSGSTEQFF.

V and J are TRBV6-2 or TRBV6-3 and TRBJ2-7; D perhaps matches TRBD2 (5 bases). The CDR3 has 15 amino acids. V was cut by 6 bases and J by 3 bases, with 18 bases left in between. Germline CDR1 and CDR2: MNHEY and SVGEGT. The CDR3 loop is CASSLAHPSLYEQYF. In nucleotides, the CDR3 is TGTGCCAGCAGCCTAGCCCATCCGTCTCTCTACGAGCAGTACTTC.

This chain uses TRBV11-3 with TRBJ2-3; D might be TRBD2 (5 bases). There are 16 residues in the CDR3. The germline V and J ends were trimmed by 6 bases and 0 bases, with 16 bases remaining between them. CDR1 and CDR2 (germline): SGHNT, YENEEA. The CDR3 nucleotides are TGTGCCAGCAGAGAGGGCTTCGGGTCGAGCACAGATACGCAGTATTTT. Amino acids: CASREGFGSSTDTQYF.

This rearrangement joins TRBV18 to TRBJ1-1, with 7 bases lining up with TRBD1. V lost 6 bases, J lost 1 base, and 5 bases stayed unmatched. Germline loops: CDR1 KGHSH, CDR2 LQKENI. CDR3 length: 14 residues. Here the CDR3 DNA reads TGTGCCAGCTCCTCGACAGGGCAGAACACTGAAGCTTTCTTT. This sequence encodes CASSSTGQNTEAFF.

The genes are TRBV27 and TRBJ1-6; D possibly corresponds to TRBD1 (5 bases). CDR1 is MNHEY and CDR2 is SMNVEV in the germline V gene (reference sequence). The CDR3 totals 15 residues. V was clipped by 5 bases and J by 9 bases, with 17 bases between them. The CDR3: CASSPGDVGISPLHF. The CDR3 DNA sequence: TGTGCCAGCAGTCCGGGGGACGTCGGGATTTCACCCCTCCACTTT.

The rearrangement links TRBV27 to TRBJ2-1, with unresolved D. Looked up from germline, CDR1 is MNHEY and CDR2 is SMNVEV (reference sequence). Trimming stripped 3 bases from V and 4 bases from J, with 7 bases between. The length of the CDR3 is 13 residues. The CDR3 DNA sequence: TGTGCCAGCAGTTTCGGTCCTTACAATGAGCAGTTCTTC. Translated, it gives CASSFGPYNEQFF.

V and J are TRBV24-1 and TRBJ1-4, with D tentatively TRBD1 (5 bases). V was cut by 4 bases and J by 8 bases, with 16 bases left in between. Per the germline V gene, CDR1 is KGHDR and CDR2 is SFDVKD. The CDR3 sequence is 15 residues long. CDR3 in DNA: TGTGCCACCAGTGACCGGACACCCTACGGGGAAAAACTGTTTTTT. It encodes CATSDRTPYGEKLFF.

The chain links TRBV9 to TRBJ2-7; unclear D gene. The CDR3 consists of 14 residues. Trimming shortened V by 0 bases and J by 2 bases, and 9 bases separated the two germline ends. Germline V gene sequence: CDR1 SGDLS, CDR2 YYNGEE. The CDR3 bases are TGTGCCAGCAGCGTAGGCGGCGAAACCTACGAGCAGTACTTC. Residues: CASSVGGETYEQYF.

The J gene is TRBJ1-6, the V gene TRBV10-1, with D unclear. Germline CDR1 WNHNN, CDR2 SYGVQD (reference sequence). The ends were cut back, 8 bases at V and 5 bases at J, with 13 bases in the middle. The CDR3 runs 14 residues. The DNA of the CDR3 is TGCGCCAGCGAGAAGGCTGACCATAATTCACCCCTCCACTTT. Translation: CASEKADHNSPLHF.

There are a few counts of this clone. J is TRBJ2-7 and V is TRBV9, with D unclear. V lost 0 bases, J lost 5 bases, and 12 bases lay in between. CDR3 length equals 14 residues. The germline gives CDR1 SGDLS, CDR2 YYNGEE. CDR3 DNA: TGTGCCAGCAGCGTAGATGGCCGGTTCGACGAGCAGTACTTC. Translated, it gives CASSVDGRFDEQYF.

The chain combines TRBV27 with TRBJ1-1; the match to TRBD1 covers 7 bases. Germline CDR1 and CDR2: MNHEY and SMNVEV (reference sequence). V dropped 9 bases and J dropped 1; count of bases not matched to a gene: 5. The CDR3 consists of 13 residues. CDR3 in DNA: TGTGCCAGAGCCGGGACAGAGAACACTGAAGCTTTCTTT. It codes for CARAGTENTEAFF.

The J gene is TRBJ2-7, the V gene TRBV9; 7 bases fit TRBD1. V lost 4 bases and J lost 5; bases outside the gene matches: 15. CDR1 is SGDLS, CDR2 YYNGEE, per germline. This CDR3 has 16 amino acids. The CDR3 loop is CASSLTFGTVGNEQYF. CDR3 nucleotide sequence: TGTGCCAGCAGCTTGACCTTCGGGACAGTAGGGAACGAGCAGTACTTC. Using reference TRBV9 and TRBJ2-7 for the parts outside the CDR3, the full variable domain is DSGVTQTPKHLITATGQRVTLRCSPRSGDLSVYWYQQSLDQGLQFLIQYYNGEERAKGNILERFSAQQFPDLHSELNLSSLELGDSALYFCASSLTFGTVGNEQYFGPGTRLTVT.

CDR3 region: CASSISGVTDTQYF. The CDR3 bases are TGTGCCAGTAGTATTAGCGGGGTCACAGATACGCAGTATTTT. The chain is built from TRBV19 and TRBJ2-3; 8 positions match TRBD2. CDR3 length: 14 amino acids. The V and J ends lost 3 bases and 2 bases, in that order; junction bases with no gene match: 1. Germline loops: CDR1 LNHDA, CDR2 SQIVND (reference sequence).

The chain has TRBV5-6 and TRBJ1-2, with D uncertain. Germline values: CDR1 SGHDT, CDR2 YYEEEE. This CDR3 is built from 12 residues. With 2 bases removed from V and 5 bases from J, the gap between germline ends came to 7 bases. The CDR3 DNA follows: TGTGCCAGCAGCTTCGGACCTTATGGCTACACCTTC. Protein sequence: CASSFGPYGYTF. The whole variable domain, filled in from reference TRBV5-6 and TRBJ1-2, reads DAGVTQSPTHLIKTRGQQVTLRCSPKSGHDTVSWYQQALGQGPQFIFQYYEEEERQRGNFPDRFSGHQFPNYSSELNVNALLLGDSALYLCASSFGPYGYTFGSGTRLTVV.

The rearrangement uses TRBV10-3 and TRBJ1-2; 7 bases are shared with TRBD1. V lost 5 bases, J lost 4 bases, and 7 bases stayed unmatched. Germline V lookup: CDR1 ENHRY, CDR2 SYGVKD. This CDR3 is built from 14 residues. The CDR3 sequence is CAISLTGESYGYTF. CDR3 coding DNA: TGTGCCATCAGTCTTACAGGGGAGAGCTATGGCTACACCTTC.

The V and J genes are TRBV3-1 (or the pseudogene TRBV3-2) and TRBJ1-2; 11 bases agree with TRBD1. Germline lookup yields CDR1 LGHDT and CDR2 YNNKEL (reference sequence). The CDR3 length is 14 residues. Germline trimming cut 0 bases from V and 10 bases from J; bases unmatched to any gene: 4. Here the CDR3 reads CASSQDRGQGVYTF. The DNA for the CDR3 is TGTGCCAGCAGCCAAGATAGGGGACAGGGGGTCTACACCTTC.

The chain couples TRBV6-2 or TRBV6-3 to TRBJ2-1; the match to TRBD2 covers 9 bases. The length of the CDR3 is 14 residues. V shed 5 bases and J 10 bases; nucleotides not matched to a gene: 9. Germline assignment: CDR1 MNHEY and CDR2 SVGEGT. Here the CDR3 DNA reads TGTGCCAGCAGTCCGGGACTAGCTCGGTACGAGCAGTTCTTC. It specifies CASSPGLARYEQFF.

The chain combines TRBV30 with TRBJ2-7, with D tentatively TRBD2 (6 bases). The CDR3 covers 12 residues. The germline V and J ends were trimmed by 2 bases and 4 bases, with 9 bases remaining between them. The V gene's germline CDR1 is GTSNPN and CDR2 SVGIG (reference sequence). In DNA form, the CDR3 reads TGTGCCTGGAGTAGGCGGGGTTACGAGCAGTACTTC. This translates into CAWSRRGYEQYF.

This rearrangement joins TRBV5-5 to TRBJ2-2, with D possibly TRBD1 on 5 matching bases. CDR1 and CDR2 from the germline V gene are SGHKS and YYEKEE (reference sequence). The V and J ends lost 0 bases and 1 base respectively, with 7 bases between them. The CDR3 is made up of 15 amino acids. CDR3: CASSLGGQNTGELFF. For the CDR3, the DNA is TGTGCCAGCAGCTTGGGGGGCCAGAACACCGGGGAGCTGTTTTTT.

Written as DNA, the CDR3 is TGTGCCAGCAGCTTAAGGGCCGCAACTAATGAAAAACTGTTTTTT. It specifies CASSLRAATNEKLFF. The J gene is TRBJ1-4, the V gene TRBV7-9; unclear D gene. Trimming left V 2 bases short and J 0 bases short, with 7 bases between. CDR3 length: 15 amino acids. CDR1 is SEHNR and CDR2 is FQNEAQ in the germline V gene (reference sequence).

This rearrangement joins TRBV5-1 to TRBJ2-3, with D hard to call. V shed 1 base and J shed 4 bases, with 10 bases lying between them. This CDR3 is 14 amino acids long. Germline V CDR1 and CDR2: SGHRS, YFSETQ. The CDR3 loop is CASSLRRGPDTQYF. CDR3 in DNA: TGCGCCAGCAGCTTGCGGCGCGGTCCAGATACGCAGTATTTT.

The V gene is TRBV12-5, the J gene TRBJ2-5; D possibly corresponds to TRBD2 (5 bases). CDR1 is LGHNT and CDR2 is FRNRAP in the germline V gene. V lost 4 bases, J lost 4 bases, and 10 bases lay in between. The CDR3 runs to 13 residues. The CDR3: CASGSGERETQYF. CDR3 sequence (DNA): TGTGCTAGTGGTTCCGGGGAGAGAGAGACCCAGTACTTC. Full variable domain (missing parts from reference TRBV12-5 and TRBJ2-5): DARVTQTPRHKVTEMGQEVTMRCQPILGHNTVFWYRQTMMQGLELLAYFRNRAPLDDSGMPKDRFSAEMPDATLATLKIQPSEPRDSAVYFCASGSGERETQYFGPGTRLLVL.

The gene calls are TRBV30 and TRBJ2-5; possible D gene TRBD1, 5 bases. Trimming took off 0 bases at V and 5 bases at J, with 10 bases between the two ends. This CDR3 has 13 amino acids. CDR1 is GTSNPN, CDR2 SVGIG, per germline (reference sequence). CDR3 coding DNA: TGTGCCTGGAGTGTAAAGTCAGGGGAGACCCAGTACTTC. As protein: CAWSVKSGETQYF.

The CDR3 loop reads CASSLVAEETQYF. The CDR3 region has the DNA TGTGCCAGCAGCTTGGTAGCGGAAGAGACCCAGTACTTC. The rearrangement links TRBV5-4 to TRBJ2-5; TRBD2 is a possible D gene (6 bases). V lost 0 bases, J lost 3 bases, and 6 bases lay in between. This CDR3 comprises 13 residues. Germline CDR1 and CDR2: SGHNT and YYREEE (reference sequence). Full variable domain (missing parts from reference TRBV5-4 and TRBJ2-5): ETGVTQSPTHLIKTRGQQVTLRCSSQSGHNTVSWYQQALGQGPQFIFQYYREEENGRGNFPPRFSGLQFPNYSSELNVNALELDDSALYLCASSLVAEETQYFGPGTRLLVL.

This chain connects TRBV4-1 to TRBJ2-7; 8 bases map to TRBD2. Germline CDR1 MGHRA, CDR2 YSYEKL. J was trimmed by 6 bases and V by 0 bases; bases with no gene match: 13. The CDR3 is made up of 17 amino acids. The CDR3 sequence is CASSQEVQRGPRSEQYF. The CDR3 DNA sequence: TGCGCCAGCAGCCAAGAGGTCCAGCGGGGGCCCAGGTCCGAGCAGTACTTC.

The J gene is TRBJ2-7, the V gene TRBV7-2; D is uncertain. CDR3 size: 11 residues. Per the germline V gene, CDR1 is SGHTA and CDR2 is FQGNSA. Trimming shortened V by 2 bases and J by 5 bases, and 4 bases separated the two germline ends. CDR3 DNA: TGTGCCAGCAGCTTATTAGACGAGCAGTACTTC. Translated, it gives CASSLLDEQYF.

The genes are TRBV21-1 and TRBJ1-5; whether TRBD1, the table's D call, matches the DNA was not checked. TRBV21-1 is given as a pseudogene. The CDR3 is 17 residues long. CDR3 coding DNA: TGTGCCAGCAGCACCCTAGGACAGCTTTTATCCAATCAGCCCCAGCATTTT. Protein product: CASSTLGQLLSNQPQHF.